This T cell receptor beta chain was identified in a study of T cells in Graves' hyperthyroidism and ophthalmopathy. The study's findings and limits: Ophthalmopathy and stable hyperthyroidism were told apart by a 13 V-J model. Among thyroid clonotypes expanded above 0.001, most also appeared in blood.

Stability of Graves' hyperthyroidism was defined as absent ophthalmopathy progression within 18 months. Hyperthyroidism was newly diagnosed in patients aged 18 to 65 (duration under 2 months). Remarks on this clonotype: What it binds is unknown.

V was trimmed by 6 bases and J by 0 bases, leaving 13 bases between them. Germline assignment: CDR1 DFQATT and CDR2 SNEGSKA (reference sequence). This CDR3 spans 14 amino acids. TCR beta CDR3 region amplification was performed from RNA transcripts. The study used the HTBI primer set for a first-round RT-PCR of the TCR CDR3. TCRdb recomputed calls from the multiplex PCR reads with MiXCR, one row per CDR3 protein. The repertoire has approximately 210,000 distinct CDR3 sequences, under 20% of them found once; the top ten carry 50%. This TCR was recovered from a man aged 50-59 years with Graves' hyperthyroidism. The sample comprised blood. This chain joins TRBV20-1 and TRBJ2-3; D ambiguous. For the CDR3, the DNA is TGCAGTGCGGATCCCACCGAGAGCACAGATACGCAGTATTTT. Translated, it gives CSADPTESTDTQYF.